These T cell receptor beta chains were read from a single sample in a study of blood T cell repertoires in COVID-19. Measured with immunoSEQ multiplex PCR; TCRdb has only the in-frame clones, and not every one. The data contain 300,000 to 400,000 clones, over 70% of them seen just once; the ten biggest clones take up around 3%. The sample taken for sequencing was peripheral blood. These receptors all stem from a man aged 25 to 45 with active or convalescent COVID-19. Each CDR3 is given with its conserved first and last residue. The order of the fields is D gene, V gene, clone size, J gene, CDR3 DNA, CDR3 protein. D genes are given only for firm matches. Not every row has a clone size; where given, it reads once, few, many or a size class.

>TRBD2|TRBV5-5|NA|TRBJ2-1
TGTGCCAGCAGCTCGGGGGCGGGACTAGCGGGAGGGGGTGAGCAGTTCTTC
CASSSGAGLAGGGEQFF
>TRBD2|TRBV24-1|NA|TRBJ2-1
TGTGCCACCAGTGAACAGCGGGGGGTCCACAATGAGCAGTTCTTC
CATSEQRGVHNEQFF
>TRBD1|TRBV6-5|NA|TRBJ1-5
TGTGCCAGCAGGATGTCGGGACAGGGGATGCAGCCCCAGCATTTT
CASRMSGQGMQPQHF
>NA|TRBV19|NA|TRBJ1-1
TGTGCCAGTAGTATAGTAGCGGGGGTAAACACTGAAGCTTTCTTT
CASSIVAGVNTEAFF
>TRBD1|TRBV18|NA|TRBJ1-1
TGTGCCAGCCGACGGGGGGACAGGGGTCGTACTGAAGCTTTCTTT
CASRRGDRGRTEAFF
>NA|TRBV9|few|TRBJ2-1
TGTGCCAGCAGCGTCCGGGACACTTACTACAATGAGCAGTTCTTC
CASSVRDTYYNEQFF
>TRBD2|TRBV7-3|NA|TRBJ2-3
TGTGCCAGCAGCTCTCGGCTAGCGGGGGGCACAGATACGCAGTATTTT
CASSSRLAGGTDTQYF
>NA|TRBV5-5|NA|TRBJ1-5
TGTGCCAGCAGCGAGTCCCCGGCGGATCAGCCCCAGCATTTT
CASSESPADQPQHF
>NA|TRBV7-8|NA|TRBJ1-1
TGTGCCAGCTCGATTTTAAGCTTGAGAACTGAAGCTTTCTTT
CASSILSLRTEAFF
>TRBD1|TRBV6-5|NA|TRBJ1-5
TGTGCCAGCAGATCACGGACAGGGGGGCGTCAGCCCCAGCATTTT
CASRSRTGGRQPQHF
>TRBD1|TRBV30|NA|TRBJ2-1
TGTGCCTGGAGTGGGGGACAGTGGATCCCCTACAATGAGCAGTTCTTC
CAWSGGQWIPYNEQFF
>NA|TRBV7-9|NA|TRBJ1-1
TGTGCCAGCAGCCTAGTTGCGCGGGGAAGAACTGAAGCTTTCTTT
CASSLVARGRTEAFF
>TRBD1|TRBV6-5|NA|TRBJ1-2
TGTGCCAGCAGCGACGACAGGGAAACTAACTATGGCTACACCTTC
CASSDDRETNYGYTF
>TRBD1|TRBV18|NA|TRBJ2-1
TGTGCCAGCTCACCCACAGGACAGGGGGAGAGTGAGCAGTTCTTC
CASSPTGQGESEQFF
>NA|TRBV18|NA|TRBJ2-2
TGTGCCAGCTCACCGCTAGTGCCAGGGGACACCGGGGAGCTGTTTTTT
CASSPLVPGDTGELFF
>NA|TRBV29-1|few|TRBJ2-1
TGCAGCGTTGCCCCCAACAGGGGAGGCTACAATGAGCAGTTCTTC
CSVAPNRGGYNEQFF
>NA|TRBV7-6|once|TRBJ2-5
TGTGCCAGCAGCACTAACAGGATCGGGGGAGAGACCCAGTACTTC
CASSTNRIGGETQYF
>NA|TRBV6-5|NA|TRBJ2-7
TGTGCCAGCAGTTACTCCAGTACCGGACAGTCCTACGAGCAGTACTTC
CASSYSSTGQSYEQYF
>NA|TRBV11-2|NA|TRBJ2-7
TGTGCCAGCAGCCGCGGACGGAGGGTCGACTACGAGCAGTACTTC
CASSRGRRVDYEQYF
>NA|TRBV10-3|NA|TRBJ2-3
TGTGCCACTCTGGGACTGGCAGATACGCAGTATTTT
CATLGLADTQYF
>NA|TRBV28|NA|TRBJ1-5
TGTGCCAGCAGTTCCATTCATCAGCCCCAGCATTTT
CASSSIHQPQHF
>TRBD1|TRBV5-1|few|TRBJ1-2
TGCGCCAGCAGCTCATCGGGACAGGGGTCCGGGGGCTACACCTTC
CASSSSGQGSGGYTF
>NA|TRBV28|NA|TRBJ2-7
TGTGCCAGCAGTTTCGGGGGGCCCTACGAGCAGTACTTC
CASSFGGPYEQYF
>TRBD1|TRBV5-1|NA|TRBJ2-5
TGCGCCAGCAGCTTCAGACAGGGGGCGGGAGAGACCCAGTACTTC
CASSFRQGAGETQYF